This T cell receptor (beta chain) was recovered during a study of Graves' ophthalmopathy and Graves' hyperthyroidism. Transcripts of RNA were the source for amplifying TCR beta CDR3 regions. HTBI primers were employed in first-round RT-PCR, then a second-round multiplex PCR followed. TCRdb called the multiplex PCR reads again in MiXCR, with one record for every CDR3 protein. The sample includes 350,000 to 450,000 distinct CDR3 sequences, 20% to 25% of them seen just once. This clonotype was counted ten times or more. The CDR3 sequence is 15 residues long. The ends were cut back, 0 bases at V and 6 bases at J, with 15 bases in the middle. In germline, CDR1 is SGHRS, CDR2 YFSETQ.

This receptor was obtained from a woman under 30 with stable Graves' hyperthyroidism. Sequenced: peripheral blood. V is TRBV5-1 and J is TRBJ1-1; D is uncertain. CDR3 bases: TGCGCCAGCAGCTTGGAAGGACGGGAGGAGGCTGAAGCTTTCTTT. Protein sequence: CASSLEGREEAEAFF. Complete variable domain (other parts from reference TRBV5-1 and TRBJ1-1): KAGVTQTPRYLIKTRGQQVTLSCSPISGHRSVSWYQQTPGQGLQFLFEYFSETQRNKGNFPGRFSGRQFSNSRSEMNVSTLELGDSALYLCASSLEGREEAEAFFGQGTRLTVV.